One and the same sample provided the 6 T cell receptor beta chains below, sequenced in a study of immune heterogeneity within non-small cell lung tumors. Multiplex PCR (32 V and 13 J primers) was used to amplify the TCR beta CDR3. TCRdb re-analysed the multiplex PCR reads in MiXCR, keeping a single row per CDR3 protein. The data contain roughly 1,700 distinct CDR3 sequences, approximately 50% of them seen just once; the ten biggest clones take up 15% to 17%. Bulk tumor genomic DNA, approximately 560 ng per sample, was the template. Each primary tumor yielded several biopsies, collected far apart from one another at surgery. The cohort was untreated, with newly diagnosed non-small cell lung cancer undergoing curative surgery. Sequencing was carried out using lung tumor tissue. Receptors originate from a man in his sixties with non-small cell lung cancer.

V usage is TRBV2 and J usage is TRBJ1-2; D remains unclear. Germline V gives CDR1 SNHLY, CDR2 FYNNEI. Trimming pared 10 bases from V and 7 bases from J, leaving 16 bases between. The CDR3 contains 12 residues. The CDR3 DNA follows: TGTGCCAACCGAGGAAGGGCGGCTGGCTACACCTTC. Its translation: CANRGRAAGYTF.

The chain links TRBV6-1 to TRBJ1-5; 9 bases agree with TRBD1. The CDR3 spans 16 residues. CDR1 MNHNS and CDR2 SASEGT come from the germline V gene. V lost 5 bases to trimming and J lost 9 bases; unmatched junction nucleotides: 14. CDR3 protein: CASSQLPGQGLGPQHF. In DNA form, the CDR3 reads TGTGCCAGCAGTCAACTGCCGGGACAGGGACTAGGGCCCCAGCATTTT.

The J gene is TRBJ2-2, the V gene TRBV4-1, with a weak D call TRBD1 (5 bases). Deletions cut 4 bases from V and 5 bases from J, with 17 bases between. The CDR3 consists of 16 residues. Germline CDR1 MGHRA, CDR2 YSYEKL. CDR3 DNA sequence: TGCGCCAGCAGCCCTCTTGGGCAGGGTATTACCGGGGAGCTGTTTTTT. This sequence encodes CASSPLGQGITGELFF.

The rearrangement links TRBV12-3 or TRBV12-4 to TRBJ2-7; D possibly corresponds to TRBD1 (6 bases). This CDR3 is built from 14 residues. Between the trimmed V and J ends, which lost 5 bases and 2 bases, there was a span of 13 bases. The CDR3 DNA is TGTGCCAGCAGTCCCCCGGACAGAGCCTACGAGCAGTACTTC. Protein product: CASSPPDRAYEQYF.

The chain couples TRBV11-2 to TRBJ2-1; either TRBD1 or TRBD2 may fit D (5 bases each). The CDR3 spans 15 residues. V lost 0 bases to trimming and J lost 8 bases, with 14 bases between them. The germline V gene encodes CDR1 SGHAT and CDR2 FQNNGV. The CDR3 spells CASSLDPGPADEQFF. The CDR3 DNA is TGTGCCAGCAGCTTAGACCCGGGACCAGCAGATGAGCAGTTCTTC.

This clonotype qualifies as large. The chain employs TRBV6-2 or TRBV6-3 and TRBJ2-7; 13 nucleotides line up with TRBD2. In germline, CDR1 is MNHEY, CDR2 SVGEGT. V lost 6 bases to trimming and J lost 5 bases; unmatched junction nucleotides: 4. CDR3 size: 14 residues. CDR3 DNA sequence: TGTGCCAGCAGAGGACTAGCGGGAGTGAACGAGCAGTACGTC. This encodes CASRGLAGVNEQYV.